The entry that follows covers one T cell receptor (beta chain) sequence. The antigen is not known. This record belongs to a study of response to subunit inactivated influenza vaccine. TCRdb recomputed calls from the RT-PCR reads with MiXCR, one row per CDR3 protein. The sample records 290,000 or so distinct CDR3 sequences, roughly 22% being singletons. The length of the CDR3 is 15 residues. CDR1 is SNHLY and CDR2 is FYNNEI in the germline V gene. Deletions cut 2 bases from V and 3 bases from J, with 12 bases between. Study findings and constraints: A suggestion made by the authors is that each seasonal influenza vaccination recruits few new T cells.

The sequences come from PBMCs from blood, collected about 19 months after vaccination. This clonotype was sampled from a man aged 50 to 75 who received an inactivated influenza vaccine. The chain carries TRBV2 and TRBJ2-3; the D gene is possibly TRBD1 (6 bases). CDR3 sequence (DNA): TGTGCCAGCAGTGAATTGGGGGCGGGTACAGATACGCAGTATTTT. This sequence encodes CASSELGAGTDTQYF.